The 10 T cell receptor beta chains below all came from one sample that was sequenced in a study of OX40 agonist ivuxolimab in advanced cancers. Receptor amplification or capture employed the immunoSEQ multiplex PCR assay. TCRdb took this table from immuneACCESS and kept in-frame rearrangements with V and J called. Such tables lack part of the clones; where checked against another copy, unresolved V genes explain under half of the gap, and the rest is unexplained. The table for this sample lists tens of thousands of clones; about 80% of them were counted only once. The ten biggest clones cover 5.5% to 8.5% of the sample. Sequencing used CD4+ or CD8+ T cells sorted from blood, obtained in a trial of the OX40 agonist ivuxolimab. These receptors were obtained from an adult with an advanced solid tumor such as melanoma, head and neck, liver or kidney cancer.

J is TRBJ2-3 and V is TRBV23-1, with 10 bases lining up with TRBD2. TRBV23-1 is an open reading frame, and its role is uncertain. Losses at the gene ends were 3 bases for V and 0 bases for J; bases not matched to a gene: 6. The CDR3 is 17 amino acids. The CDR3 region has the DNA TGCGCCAGCAGTCAGCTTGGACTAGCGGATAGCACAGATACGCAGTATTTT. Its translation is CASSQLGLADSTDTQYF.

This chain uses TRBV5-6 with TRBJ1-5; no reliable D call. The ends were cut back, 4 bases at V and 4 bases at J, with 9 bases in the middle. Germline CDR1 is SGHDT and CDR2 is YYEEEE. This CDR3 comprises 13 residues. The CDR3 nucleotides read TGTGCCAGCAGCAACAATCCGAATCAGCCCCAGCATTTT. As protein: CASSNNPNQPQHF.

The gene calls are TRBV18 and TRBJ1-2; D gene uncertain. V was cut by 2 bases and J by 2 bases, with 15 bases left in between. CDR3 length: 16 amino acids. Germline V CDR1 and CDR2: KGHSH, LQKENI. CDR3 loop: CASSPTSQTGNYGYTF. The CDR3 nucleotides are TGTGCCAGCTCACCAACATCCCAGACGGGGAACTATGGCTACACCTTC.

This clone showed up many times. The chain recombines TRBV28 with TRBJ1-3; D is undetermined. The CDR3 extends over 13 amino acids. Trimming removed 2 bases from V and 0 bases from J, with 2 bases in between. Germline-derived CDR1 and CDR2 are MDHEN and SYDVKM. CDR3 nucleotides: TGTGCCAGCAGTTTACCCTCTGGAAACACCATATATTTT. Protein: CASSLPSGNTIYF.

V usage is TRBV4-3 and J usage is TRBJ2-3, with D possibly being TRBD2 (6 bases). This CDR3 has 14 residues. V was shortened by 6 bases and J by 5 bases, with 15 bases between the two germline ends. Germline V gene data show CDR1 as LGHNA and CDR2 as YSLEER. The CDR3 DNA is TGCGCCAGCAGTCACAGGTTGGGGGGAGATACGCAGTATTTT. As protein: CASSHRLGGDTQYF.

This clone has only one observation. V is TRBV7-2 and J is TRBJ2-1; the match to TRBD2 covers 10 bases. Unmatched junction bases numbered 14, after V lost 7 bases and J lost 5 bases. The V gene's germline CDR1 is SGHTA and CDR2 FQGNSA. The CDR3 is made up of 17 amino acids. The CDR3 is CASTPGGGAGGDNEQFF. CDR3 bases: TGTGCCAGCACCCCGGGAGGGGGAGCGGGAGGGGACAATGAGCAGTTCTTC.

V usage is TRBV28 and J usage is TRBJ1-1; 7 bases are a match to TRBD1. Trimming at V came to 6 bases and at J to 2 bases, leaving 3 bases not matched to a gene. This CDR3 comprises 13 residues. The germline V gene has CDR1 MDHEN and CDR2 SYDVKM. The CDR3 region is CASRGTANTEAFF. The CDR3 DNA sequence: TGTGCCAGCAGGGGGACAGCTAACACTGAAGCTTTCTTT.

The gene calls are TRBV5-4 and TRBJ2-7; 7 bases are a match to TRBD2. Germline V gene lookup returns CDR1 SGHNT and CDR2 YYREEE (reference sequence). This CDR3 has 14 amino acids. Germline trimming cut 4 bases from V and 1 base from J; bases unmatched to any gene: 5. In DNA form, the CDR3 reads TGTGCCAGCAGCCCCGCGGGGGATTCCTACGAGCAGTACTTC. It encodes CASSPAGDSYEQYF.

The V gene is TRBV6-1, the J gene TRBJ2-7; D call uncertain. This CDR3 has 14 residues. V was cut by 3 bases and J by 0 bases, with 9 bases left in between. Germline CDR1 reads MNHNS; CDR2 reads SASEGT. The CDR3 protein is CASSDWGSSYEQYV. In DNA form, the CDR3 reads TGTGCCAGCAGTGACTGGGGAAGCTCCTACGAGCAGTACGTC.

A single count supports this clone. The chain uses TRBV28 and TRBJ2-1, with TRBD2 matching over 9 bases. V shed 4 bases, J shed 6 bases, and the junction held 13 bases outside the gene matches. This CDR3 has 17 amino acids. The germline V gene has CDR1 MDHEN and CDR2 SYDVKM. CDR3 amino acids: CASSSSSGAVFCNEQFF. Written as DNA, the CDR3 is TGTGCCAGCAGTTCATCTAGCGGGGCCGTTTTTTGCAATGAGCAGTTCTTC.